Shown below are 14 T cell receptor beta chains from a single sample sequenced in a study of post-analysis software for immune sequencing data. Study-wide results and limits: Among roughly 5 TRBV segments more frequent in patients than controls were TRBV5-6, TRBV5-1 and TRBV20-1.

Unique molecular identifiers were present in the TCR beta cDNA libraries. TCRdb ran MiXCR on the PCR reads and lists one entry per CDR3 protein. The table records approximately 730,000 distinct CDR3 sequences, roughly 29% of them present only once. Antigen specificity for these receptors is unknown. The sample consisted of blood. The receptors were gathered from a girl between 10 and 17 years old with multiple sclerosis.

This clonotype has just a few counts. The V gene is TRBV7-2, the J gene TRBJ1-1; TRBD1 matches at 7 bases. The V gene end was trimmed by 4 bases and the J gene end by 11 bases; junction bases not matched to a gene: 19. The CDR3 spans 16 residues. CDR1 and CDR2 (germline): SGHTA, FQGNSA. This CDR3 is CASSSSGTVGLSRAFF. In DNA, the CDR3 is TGTGCCAGCAGCTCGTCGGGGACAGTGGGCCTCTCTAGGGCTTTCTTT. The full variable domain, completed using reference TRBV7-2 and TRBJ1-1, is GAGVSQSPSNKVTEKGKDVELRCDPISGHTALYWYRQSLGQGLEFLIYFQGNSAPDKSGLPSDRFSAERTGGSVSTLTIQRTQQEDSAVYLCASSSSGTVGLSRAFFGQGTRLTVV.

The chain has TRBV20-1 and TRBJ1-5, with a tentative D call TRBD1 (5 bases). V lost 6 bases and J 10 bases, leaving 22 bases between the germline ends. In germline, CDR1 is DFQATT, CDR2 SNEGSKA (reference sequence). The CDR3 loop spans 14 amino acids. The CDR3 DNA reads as TGCAGTGCATACCGGGACGGTGGGGCGGGACCCCAGCATTTT. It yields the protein CSAYRDGGAGPQHF.

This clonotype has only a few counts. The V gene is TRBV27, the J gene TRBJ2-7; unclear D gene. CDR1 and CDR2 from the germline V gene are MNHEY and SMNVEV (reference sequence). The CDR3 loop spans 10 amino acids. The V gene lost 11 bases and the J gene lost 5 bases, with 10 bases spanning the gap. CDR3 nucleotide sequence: TGTGCCGCGATCCCCCACGAGCAGTACTTC. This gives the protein CAAIPHEQYF.

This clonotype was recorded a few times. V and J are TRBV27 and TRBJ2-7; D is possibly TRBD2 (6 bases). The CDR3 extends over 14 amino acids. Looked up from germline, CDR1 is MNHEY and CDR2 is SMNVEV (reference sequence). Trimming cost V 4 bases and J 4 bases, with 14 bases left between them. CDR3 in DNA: TGTGCCAGCAGTTCGACGGGAGTATCTTACGAGCAGTACTTC. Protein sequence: CASSSTGVSYEQYF.

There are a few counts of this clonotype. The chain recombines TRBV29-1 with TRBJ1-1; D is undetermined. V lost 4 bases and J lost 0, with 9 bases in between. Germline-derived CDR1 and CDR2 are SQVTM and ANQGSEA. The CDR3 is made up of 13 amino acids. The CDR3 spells CSVVWQMNTEAFF. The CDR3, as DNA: TGCAGCGTTGTTTGGCAGATGAACACTGAAGCTTTCTTT.

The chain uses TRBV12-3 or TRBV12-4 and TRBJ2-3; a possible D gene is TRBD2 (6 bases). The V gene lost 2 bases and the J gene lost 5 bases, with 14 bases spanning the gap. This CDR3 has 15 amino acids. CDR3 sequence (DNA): TGTGCCAGCAGTTTAAGCGGGCTACAGGTAGATACGCAGTATTTT. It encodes CASSLSGLQVDTQYF.

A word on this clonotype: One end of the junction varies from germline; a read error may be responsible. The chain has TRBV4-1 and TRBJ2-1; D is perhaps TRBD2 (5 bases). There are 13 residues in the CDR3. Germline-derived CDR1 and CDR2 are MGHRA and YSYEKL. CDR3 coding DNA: TGCGCCAGCGGCCAAGACTACGCCCTTGAGCAGTTCTTC. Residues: CASGQDYALEQFF.

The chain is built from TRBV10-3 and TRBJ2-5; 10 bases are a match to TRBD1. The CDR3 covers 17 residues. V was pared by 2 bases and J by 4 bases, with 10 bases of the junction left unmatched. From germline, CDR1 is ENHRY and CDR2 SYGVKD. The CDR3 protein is CAISERLPGQGTETQYF. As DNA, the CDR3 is TGTGCCATCAGTGAGCGCCTCCCGGGACAGGGGACAGAGACCCAGTACTTC.

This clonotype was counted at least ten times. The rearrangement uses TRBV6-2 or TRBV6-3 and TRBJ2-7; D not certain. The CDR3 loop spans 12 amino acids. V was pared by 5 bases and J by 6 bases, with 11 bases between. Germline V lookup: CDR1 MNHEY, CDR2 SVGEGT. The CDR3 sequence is CASSPTAREQYF. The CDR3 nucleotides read TGTGCCAGCAGTCCCACAGCTCGCGAGCAGTACTTC.

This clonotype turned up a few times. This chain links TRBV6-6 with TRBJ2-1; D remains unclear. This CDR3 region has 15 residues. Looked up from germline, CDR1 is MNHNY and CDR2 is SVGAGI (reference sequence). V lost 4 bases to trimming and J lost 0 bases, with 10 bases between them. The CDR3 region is CASSLKAPSYNEQFF. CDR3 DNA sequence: TGTGCCAGCAGTTTGAAGGCGCCCTCCTACAATGAGCAGTTCTTC.

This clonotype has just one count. CDR3: CASRGGQGGNTGELFF. DNA for the CDR3: TGTGCCAGCAGGGGAGGACAGGGTGGAAACACCGGGGAGCTGTTTTTT. The rearrangement links TRBV6-6 to TRBJ2-2; 8 bases are shared with TRBD1. From germline, CDR1 is MNHNY and CDR2 SVGAGI (reference sequence). The CDR3 is 16 residues long. V was clipped by 6 bases and J by 2 bases; unmatched bases: 8.

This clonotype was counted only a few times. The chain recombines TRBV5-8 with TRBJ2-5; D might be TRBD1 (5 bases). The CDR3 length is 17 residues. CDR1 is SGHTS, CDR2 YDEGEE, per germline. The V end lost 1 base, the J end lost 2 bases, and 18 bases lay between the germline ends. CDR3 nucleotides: TGTGCCAGCAGCTTGCCCCTTGTCAAGGGGATGCAAGAGACCCAGTACTTC. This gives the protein CASSLPLVKGMQETQYF. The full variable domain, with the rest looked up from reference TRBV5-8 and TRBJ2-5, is EAGVTQSPTHLIKTRGQQATLRCSPISGHTSVYWYQQALGLGLQFLLWYDEGEERNRGNFPPRFSGRQFPNYSSELNVNALELEDSALYLCASSLPLVKGMQETQYFGPGTRLLVL.

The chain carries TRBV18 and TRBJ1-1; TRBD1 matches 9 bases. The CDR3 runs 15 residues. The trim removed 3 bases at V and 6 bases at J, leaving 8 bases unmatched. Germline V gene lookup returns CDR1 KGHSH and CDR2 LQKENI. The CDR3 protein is CASSPMGQGHAEAFF. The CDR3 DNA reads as TGTGCCAGCTCACCTATGGGACAGGGTCATGCTGAAGCTTTCTTT.

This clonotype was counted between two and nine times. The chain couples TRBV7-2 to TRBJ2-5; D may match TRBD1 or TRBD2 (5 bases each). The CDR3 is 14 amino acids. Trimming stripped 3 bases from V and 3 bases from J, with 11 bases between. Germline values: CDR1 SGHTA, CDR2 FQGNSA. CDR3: CASSLNRGEETQYF. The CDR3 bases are TGTGCCAGCAGCTTGAATCGAGGGGAAGAGACCCAGTACTTC.